The clone carrying this T cell receptor (beta chain) has just a few counts. In the source study's methods: Owing to the provision of junction-only sequences devoid of quality scores by immunoSEQ, filtering differed. Some clones are missing from TCRdb's copy, which holds only in-frame ones; the method was immunoSEQ multiplex PCR. V, J and clone size reflect that table, while D and trimming were determined from the DNA. The sample has some 2.4 million clones, more than 85% seen once. Between the trimmed V and J ends, which lost 5 bases and 1 base, there was a span of 14 bases. This CDR3 is 15 amino acids long. Per germline, CDR1 SGHAT and CDR2 FQNNGV. This specimen comes from a study of shared clonotypes between healthy human individuals.

This TCR was recovered from a man younger than 35 in good health. Some clones in this sample may be carry-over from other donors' samples. The chain employs TRBV11-2 and TRBJ1-1; D remains ambiguous. The sequencing sample was made of naive CD4+ T cells from PBMCs. Noted subset: CD45RA+ positively selected. As DNA, the CDR3 is TGTGCCAGCAGCCGCGCAGATTTCTCGAACACTGAAGCTTTCTTT. Its protein product is CASSRADFSNTEAFF.